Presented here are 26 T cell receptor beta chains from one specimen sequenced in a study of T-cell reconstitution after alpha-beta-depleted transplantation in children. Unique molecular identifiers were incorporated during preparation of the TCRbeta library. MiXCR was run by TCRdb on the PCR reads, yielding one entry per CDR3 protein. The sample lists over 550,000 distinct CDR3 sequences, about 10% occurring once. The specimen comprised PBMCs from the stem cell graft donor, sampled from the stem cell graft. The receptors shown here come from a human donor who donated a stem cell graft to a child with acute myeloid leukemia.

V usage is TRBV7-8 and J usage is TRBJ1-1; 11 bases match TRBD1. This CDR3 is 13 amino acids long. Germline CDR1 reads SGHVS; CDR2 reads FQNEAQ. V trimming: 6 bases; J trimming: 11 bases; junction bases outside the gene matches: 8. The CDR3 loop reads CASSPGQGVGAFF. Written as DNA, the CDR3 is TGTGCCAGCAGTCCGGGACAGGGGGTGGGCGCTTTCTTT.

CDR3 sequence (DNA): TGTGCCAGCAGCCCCCGGGCCCTCCTCTACGAGCAGTACTTC. As protein: CASSPRALLYEQYF. The chain couples TRBV9 to TRBJ2-7; D gene uncertain. V gave up 4 bases and J gave up 3 bases, with 14 bases separating them. CDR1 is SGDLS, CDR2 YYNGEE, per germline. The CDR3 covers 14 residues.

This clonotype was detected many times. This CDR3 reads CASSQDKTGGNTIYF. CDR3 nucleotide sequence: TGTGCCAGCAGCCAAGATAAGACAGGCGGAAACACCATATATTTT. This chain joins TRBV4-2 and TRBJ1-3, with TRBD1 as a possible D gene (6 bases). Germline CDR1 and CDR2: LGHNA and YNFKEQ. Trimming shortened V by 0 bases and J by 4 bases, and 10 bases separated the two germline ends. The CDR3 has 15 amino acids.

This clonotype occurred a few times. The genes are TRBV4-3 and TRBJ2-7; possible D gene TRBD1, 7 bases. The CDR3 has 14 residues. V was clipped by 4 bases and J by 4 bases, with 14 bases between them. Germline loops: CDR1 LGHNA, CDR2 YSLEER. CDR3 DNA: TGCGCCAGCAGCCTCCGACAGGGACTTTACGAGCAGTACTTC. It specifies CASSLRQGLYEQYF.

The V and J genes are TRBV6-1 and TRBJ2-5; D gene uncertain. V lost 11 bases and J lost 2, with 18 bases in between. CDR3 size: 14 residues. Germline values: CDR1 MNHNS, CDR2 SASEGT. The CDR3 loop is CAGSSVPQQETQYF. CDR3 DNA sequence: TGTGCCGGCTCCTCGGTCCCTCAACAAGAGACCCAGTACTTC.

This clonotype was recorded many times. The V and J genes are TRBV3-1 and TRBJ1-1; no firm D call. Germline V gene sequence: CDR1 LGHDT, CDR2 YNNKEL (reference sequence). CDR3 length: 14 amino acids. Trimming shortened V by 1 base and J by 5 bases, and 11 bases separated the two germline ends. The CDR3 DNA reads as TGTGCCAGCAGCCAAGTTGGCGGGGAAACTGAAGCTTTCTTT. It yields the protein CASSQVGGETEAFF.

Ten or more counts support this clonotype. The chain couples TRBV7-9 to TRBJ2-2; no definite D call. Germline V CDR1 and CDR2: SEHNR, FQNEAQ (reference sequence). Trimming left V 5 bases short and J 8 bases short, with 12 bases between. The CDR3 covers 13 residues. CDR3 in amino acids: CASSPDLEGELFF. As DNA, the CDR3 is TGTGCCAGCAGCCCCGACTTAGAAGGGGAGCTGTTTTTT. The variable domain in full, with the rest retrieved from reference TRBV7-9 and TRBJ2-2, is DTGVSQNPRHKITKRGQNVTFRCDPISEHNRLYWYRQTLGQGPEFLTYFQNEAQLEKSRLLSDRFSAERPKGSFSTLEIQRTEQGDSAMYLCASSPDLEGELFFGEGSRLTVL.

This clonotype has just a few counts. The CDR3 sequence: CATSVRGGGTQYF. The CDR3 DNA sequence: TGTGCCACCAGTGTCCGCGGCGGGGGTACGCAGTATTTT. The rearrangement uses TRBV24-1 and TRBJ2-3, with 7 bases matching TRBD2. V shed 5 bases and J 8 bases; nucleotides not matched to a gene: 6. Germline CDR1 KGHDR, CDR2 SFDVKD. The length of the CDR3 is 13 residues.

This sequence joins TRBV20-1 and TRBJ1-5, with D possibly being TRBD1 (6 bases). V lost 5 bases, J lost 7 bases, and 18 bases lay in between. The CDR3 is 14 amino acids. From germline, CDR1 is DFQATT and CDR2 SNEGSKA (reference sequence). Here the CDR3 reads CSAFTGFVGQPQHF. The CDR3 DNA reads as TGCAGTGCTTTCACAGGGTTTGTAGGGCAGCCCCAGCATTTT.

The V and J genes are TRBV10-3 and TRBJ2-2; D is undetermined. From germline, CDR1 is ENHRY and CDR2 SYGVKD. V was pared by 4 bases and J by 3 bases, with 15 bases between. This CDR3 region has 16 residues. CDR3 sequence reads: CAISAVHRVDTGELFF. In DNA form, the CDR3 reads TGTGCCATCAGTGCCGTCCACCGAGTAGACACCGGGGAGCTGTTTTTT.

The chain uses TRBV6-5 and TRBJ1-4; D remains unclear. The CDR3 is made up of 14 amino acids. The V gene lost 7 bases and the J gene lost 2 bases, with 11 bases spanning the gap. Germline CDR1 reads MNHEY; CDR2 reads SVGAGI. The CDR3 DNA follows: TGTGCCAGCACCAGACTCGGGACTAATGAAAAACTGTTTTTT. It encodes CASTRLGTNEKLFF.

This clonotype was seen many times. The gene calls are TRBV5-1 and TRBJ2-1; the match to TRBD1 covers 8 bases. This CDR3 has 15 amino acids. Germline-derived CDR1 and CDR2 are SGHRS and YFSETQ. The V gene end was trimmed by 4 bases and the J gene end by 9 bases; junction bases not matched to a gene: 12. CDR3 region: CASSVTGTGSGEQFF. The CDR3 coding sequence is TGCGCCAGCAGCGTCACCGGGACAGGTTCTGGTGAGCAGTTCTTC.

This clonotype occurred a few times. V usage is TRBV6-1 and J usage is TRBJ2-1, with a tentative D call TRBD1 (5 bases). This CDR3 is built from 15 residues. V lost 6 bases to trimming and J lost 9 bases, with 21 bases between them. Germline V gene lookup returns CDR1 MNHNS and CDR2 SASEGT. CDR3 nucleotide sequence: TGTGCCAGCAGAATCCCCGGTGGCAGGGCTGGTGAGCAGTTCTTC. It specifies CASRIPGGRAGEQFF.

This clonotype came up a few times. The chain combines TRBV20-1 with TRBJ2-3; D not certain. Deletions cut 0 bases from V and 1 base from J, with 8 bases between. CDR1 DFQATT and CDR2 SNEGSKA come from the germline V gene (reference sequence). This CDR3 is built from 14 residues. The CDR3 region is CSARDRHGTDTQYF. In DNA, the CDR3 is TGCAGTGCTAGAGATCGTCACGGCACAGATACGCAGTATTTT.

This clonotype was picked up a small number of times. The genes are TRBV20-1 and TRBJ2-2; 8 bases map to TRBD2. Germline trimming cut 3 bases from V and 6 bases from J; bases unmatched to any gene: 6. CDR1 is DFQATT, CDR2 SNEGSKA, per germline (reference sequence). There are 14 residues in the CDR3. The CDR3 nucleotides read TGCAGTGCTAGGGGGGAGCGGGAGTCCGGGGAGCTGTTTTTT. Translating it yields CSARGERESGELFF.

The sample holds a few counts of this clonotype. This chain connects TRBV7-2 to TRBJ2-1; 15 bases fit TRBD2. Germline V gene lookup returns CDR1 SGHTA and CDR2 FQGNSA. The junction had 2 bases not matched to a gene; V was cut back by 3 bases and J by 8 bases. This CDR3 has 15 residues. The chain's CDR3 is CASSFRTSGRDEQFF. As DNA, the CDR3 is TGTGCCAGCAGCTTTAGGACTAGCGGGAGGGATGAGCAGTTCTTC.

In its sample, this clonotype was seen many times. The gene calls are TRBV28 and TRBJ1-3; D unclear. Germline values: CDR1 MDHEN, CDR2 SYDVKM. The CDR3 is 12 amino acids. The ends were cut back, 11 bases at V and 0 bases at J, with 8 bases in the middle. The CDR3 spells CAAWDSGNTIYF. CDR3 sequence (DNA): TGTGCCGCTTGGGACTCTGGAAACACCATATATTTT.

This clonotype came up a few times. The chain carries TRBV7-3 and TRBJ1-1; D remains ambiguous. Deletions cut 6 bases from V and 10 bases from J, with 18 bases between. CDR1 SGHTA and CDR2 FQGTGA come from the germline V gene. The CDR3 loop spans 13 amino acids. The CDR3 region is CASSPGGIPLAFF. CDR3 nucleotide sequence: TGTGCCAGCAGTCCGGGAGGGATCCCGTTAGCTTTCTTT.

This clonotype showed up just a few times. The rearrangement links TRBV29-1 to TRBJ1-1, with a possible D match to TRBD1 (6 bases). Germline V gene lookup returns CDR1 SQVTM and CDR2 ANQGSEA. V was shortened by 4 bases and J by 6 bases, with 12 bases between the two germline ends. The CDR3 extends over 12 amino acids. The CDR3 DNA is TGCAGCGTTGGGACAGCGAGGGCTGAAGCTTTCTTT. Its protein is CSVGTARAEAFF.

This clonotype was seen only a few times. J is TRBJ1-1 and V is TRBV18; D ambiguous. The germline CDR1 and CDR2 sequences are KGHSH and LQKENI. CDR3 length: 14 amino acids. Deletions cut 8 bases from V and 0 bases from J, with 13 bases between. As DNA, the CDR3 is TGTGCCAGCAATACGGCGGGAATGAACACTGAAGCTTTCTTT. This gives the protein CASNTAGMNTEAFF.

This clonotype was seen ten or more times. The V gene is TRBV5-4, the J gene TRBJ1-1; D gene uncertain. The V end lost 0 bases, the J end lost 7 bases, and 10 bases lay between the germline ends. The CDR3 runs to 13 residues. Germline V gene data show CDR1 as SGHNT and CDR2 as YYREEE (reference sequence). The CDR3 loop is CASSLERNYEAFF. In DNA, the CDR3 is TGTGCCAGCAGCTTGGAACGCAACTATGAAGCTTTCTTT.

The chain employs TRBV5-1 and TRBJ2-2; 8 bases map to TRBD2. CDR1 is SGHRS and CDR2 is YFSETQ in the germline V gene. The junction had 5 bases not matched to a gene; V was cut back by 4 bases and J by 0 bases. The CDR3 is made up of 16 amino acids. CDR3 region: CASSSIAGTNTGELFF. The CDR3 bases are TGCGCCAGCAGCAGCATAGCGGGGACGAACACCGGGGAGCTGTTTTTT.

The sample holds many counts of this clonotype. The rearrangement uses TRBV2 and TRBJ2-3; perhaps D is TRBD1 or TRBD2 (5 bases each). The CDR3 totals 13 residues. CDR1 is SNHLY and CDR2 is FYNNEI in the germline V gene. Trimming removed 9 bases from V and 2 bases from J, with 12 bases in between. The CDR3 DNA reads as TGTGCCAGTCACCGGGACCACACAGATACGCAGTATTTT. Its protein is CASHRDHTDTQYF.

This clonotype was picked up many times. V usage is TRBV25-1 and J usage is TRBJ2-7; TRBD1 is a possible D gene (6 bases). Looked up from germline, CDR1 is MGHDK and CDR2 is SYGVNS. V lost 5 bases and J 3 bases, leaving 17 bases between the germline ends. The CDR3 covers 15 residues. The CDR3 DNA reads TGTGCCAGCAGTACTGCAGGGGTTGGGGGCTACGAGCAGTACTTC. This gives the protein CASSTAGVGGYEQYF.

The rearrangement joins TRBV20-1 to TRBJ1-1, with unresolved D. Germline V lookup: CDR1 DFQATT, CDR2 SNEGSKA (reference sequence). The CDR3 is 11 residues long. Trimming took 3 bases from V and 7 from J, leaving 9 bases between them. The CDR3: CSARFTREAFF. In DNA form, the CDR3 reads TGCAGTGCTAGGTTTACGCGTGAAGCTTTCTTT.

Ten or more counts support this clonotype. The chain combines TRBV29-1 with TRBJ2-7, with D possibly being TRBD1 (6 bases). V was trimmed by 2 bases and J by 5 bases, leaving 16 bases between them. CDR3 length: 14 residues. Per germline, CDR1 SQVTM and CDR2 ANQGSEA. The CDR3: CSVEPSDTGNEQYF. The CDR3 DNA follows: TGCAGCGTTGAACCCTCAGACACAGGGAACGAGCAGTACTTC.